These T cell receptor beta chains were read from a single sample in a study of post-analysis software for immune sequencing data. TCRdb passed the PCR reads through MiXCR, listing each CDR3 protein once. The top ten hold about 10% of the sample, which has approximately 660,000 distinct CDR3 sequences, roughly three fifths seen once. Sequenced sample: blood. All receptors derive from a girl aged 2 to 10 with multiple sclerosis. CDR3s include the opening cysteine and the closing phenylalanine or tryptophan. A D gene is named only where the DNA matches it firmly. Only part of the rows carry a size: once, few, many, or a class if the clone is expanded.

d_gene	v_gene	j_gene	abundance	CDR3nt	CDR3aa
-	TRBV6-2/TRBV6-3	TRBJ2-5	-	TGTGCCAGTTCTCAACGGTTAGACGGACCAGAGACCCAGTACTTC	CASSQRLDGPETQYF
-	TRBV20-1	TRBJ2-7	-	TGCAGTGCTAGAGATCCAAAGACTAAGTCTTACGAGCAGTACTTC	CSARDPKTKSYEQYF
-	TRBV20-1	TRBJ1-1	few	TGCAGTGCTAGAGACAGGGCCGACACTGAAGCTTTCTTT	CSARDRADTEAFF
-	TRBV11-2	TRBJ1-1	-	TGTGCCAGCAGACCCCGTGACACGCTCATGAACACTGAAGCTTTCTTT	CASRPRDTLMNTEAFF
-	TRBV28	TRBJ2-3	few	TGTGCCAGCAGTTCGGAGGAGCCTGTCGGTGCAGATACGCAGTATTTT	CASSSEEPVGADTQYF
TRBD1	TRBV20-1	TRBJ1-2	-	TGCAGTGCTAGTTTGGGACAGGGTGGCGGTGGCTACACCTTC	CSASLGQGGGGYTF
-	TRBV7-9	TRBJ1-2	few	TGTGCCAGCAGCCCAGTGGTCTATGGCTACACCTTC	CASSPVVYGYTF
-	TRBV7-3	TRBJ1-1	many	TGTGCCAGCAGTTCCGGCCTGAACACTGAAGCTTTCTTT	CASSSGLNTEAFF
-	TRBV6-6	TRBJ2-1	-	TGTGCCAGCAGACTTGGGACGGCCTTCTACAATGAGCAGTTCTTC	CASRLGTAFYNEQFF
-	TRBV29-1	TRBJ2-3	-	TGCAGCATCCAAGGAGGGGCCGATACGCAGTATTTT	CSIQGGADTQYF